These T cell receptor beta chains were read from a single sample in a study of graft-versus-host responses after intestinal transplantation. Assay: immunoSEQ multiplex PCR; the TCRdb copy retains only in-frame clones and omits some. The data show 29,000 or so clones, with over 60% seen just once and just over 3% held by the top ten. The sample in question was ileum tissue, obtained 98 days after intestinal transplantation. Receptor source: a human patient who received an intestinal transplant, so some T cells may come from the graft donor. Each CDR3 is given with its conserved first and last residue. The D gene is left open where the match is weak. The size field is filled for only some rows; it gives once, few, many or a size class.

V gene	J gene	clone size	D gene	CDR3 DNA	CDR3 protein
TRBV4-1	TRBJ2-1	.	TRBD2	TGCGCCAGCAGCCAATCCCCTAGCGGGTACTCTAGCGGTGAGCAGTTCTTC	CASSQSPSGYSSGEQFF
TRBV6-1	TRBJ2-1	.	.	TGTGCCAGCAGTGAAGAAGGTTGGTGGATCGTAGATGAGCAGTTCTTC	CASSEEGWWIVDEQFF
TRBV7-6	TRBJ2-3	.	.	TGTGCCAGCAGCGAAGGGAGGACAGATACGCAGTATTTT	CASSEGRTDTQYF
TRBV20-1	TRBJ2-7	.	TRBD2	TGCAGTGTAGGCGGGGGCTACGAGCAGTACTTC	CSVGGGYEQYF
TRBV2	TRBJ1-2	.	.	TGTGCCAGCAGTGATGGCATCTATGGCTACACCTTC	CASSDGIYGYTF
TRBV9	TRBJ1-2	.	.	TGTGCCAGCAGCGATGGTCGACAGTCTGGCTACACCTTC	CASSDGRQSGYTF
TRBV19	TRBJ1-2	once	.	TGTGCCAGTAGTATCGGGGATGACAGCTATGGCTACACCTTC	CASSIGDDSYGYTF
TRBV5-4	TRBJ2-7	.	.	TGTGCCAGCAGCTTGCCACAGGGACTCTCCTACGAGCAGTACTTC	CASSLPQGLSYEQYF
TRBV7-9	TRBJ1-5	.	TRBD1	TGTGCCAGCAGCTCCGGGACAGGGACACAGCCCCAGCATTTT	CASSSGTGTQPQHF
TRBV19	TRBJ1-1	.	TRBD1	TGTGCCAGTAGTATAACAGGGGGGAACACTGAAGCTTTCTTT	CASSITGGNTEAFF
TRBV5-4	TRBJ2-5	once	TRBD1	TGTGCCAGCAGCATGACAGGGGGACGGTGGGAGACCCAGTACTTC	CASSMTGGRWETQYF
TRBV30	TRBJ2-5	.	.	TGTGCCTGGAGCGCCGCGATGGGACAAGAGACCCAGTACTTC	CAWSAAMGQETQYF
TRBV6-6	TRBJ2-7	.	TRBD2	TGTGCCAGCAGCGACTTGGGCGGGGGCGAGCAGTACTTC	CASSDLGGGEQYF
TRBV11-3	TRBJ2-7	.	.	TGTGCCAGCAGCTTATGGGAAAGCTCCTACGAGCAGTACTTC	CASSLWESSYEQYF
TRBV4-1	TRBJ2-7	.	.	TGCGCCAGCAGCCCAGGAGGGCTAGCACACGAGCAGTACTTC	CASSPGGLAHEQYF
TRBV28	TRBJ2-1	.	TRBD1	TGTGCCAGCAGTGGAGGACGGACAGGGGGCTACAATGAGCAGTTCTTC	CASSGGRTGGYNEQFF
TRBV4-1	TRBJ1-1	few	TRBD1	TGCGCCAGCAGCCATGCTGCGACAGGGGTTGGCACTGAAGCTTTCTTT	CASSHAATGVGTEAFF
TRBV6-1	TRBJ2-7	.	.	TGTGCCAGCAGTGAAAGGGCGATCGAGCAGTACTTC	CASSERAIEQYF
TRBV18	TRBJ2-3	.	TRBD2	TGTGCCAGCTCACCACCAAGCGGGGGGCCATACACAGATACGCAGTATTTT	CASSPPSGGPYTDTQYF
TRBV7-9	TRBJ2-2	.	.	TGTGCCAGCAGCTTATCCACGGGGCAGGGTGCCGGGGAGCTGTTTTTT	CASSLSTGQGAGELFF
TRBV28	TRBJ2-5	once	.	TGTGCCAGCAGTTTGGAACAGTACCAAGAGACCCAGTACTTC	CASSLEQYQETQYF
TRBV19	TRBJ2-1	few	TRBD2	TGTGCCAGTAGTATAGCGGGGGGGATGGATGAGCAGTTCTTC	CASSIAGGMDEQFF
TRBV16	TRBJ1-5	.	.	TGTGCCAGCAGCCAATCCCGAAATCAGCCCCAGCATTTT	CASSQSRNQPQHF
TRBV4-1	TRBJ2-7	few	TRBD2	TGCGCCAGCAGCCACGGGACTAGCGAGGACCGCGAGCAGTACTTC	CASSHGTSEDREQYF
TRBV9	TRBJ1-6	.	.	TGTGCCAGCAGCGTAGGACAGGCAGGGTCACCCCTCCACTTT	CASSVGQAGSPLHF
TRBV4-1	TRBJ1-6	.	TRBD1	TGCGCCAGCAGCCAGTTACAGGGGCTGGGTTCACCCCTCCACTTT	CASSQLQGLGSPLHF
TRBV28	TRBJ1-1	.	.	TGTGCCAGCAGTTCAGGGGTTCGTTTGACCACTGAAGCTTTCTTT	CASSSGVRLTTEAFF
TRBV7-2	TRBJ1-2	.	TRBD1	TGTGCCAGCAGCTTGGCCCCCGGACAGGGGGCTGGTGGCTACACCTTC	CASSLAPGQGAGGYTF
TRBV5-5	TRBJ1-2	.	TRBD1	TGTGCCAGCAGCTTGTGGGGACAGGGGAGTGGTGGCTACACCTTC	CASSLWGQGSGGYTF
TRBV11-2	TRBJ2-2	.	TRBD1	TGTGCCAGCAGACCCGACAGGGCTTACGGGGAGCTGTTTTTT	CASRPDRAYGELFF
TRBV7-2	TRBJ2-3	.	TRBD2	TGTGCCAGCAGCCCCAGACTAGCGGGGGGCCCAGATACGCAGTATTTT	CASSPRLAGGPDTQYF
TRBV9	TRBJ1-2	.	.	TGTGCCAGCAGCGTAAGCCTACAGGGTGACTATGGCTACACCTTC	CASSVSLQGDYGYTF
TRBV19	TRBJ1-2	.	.	TGTGCCAGGAAGTATGGCTACACCTTC	CARKYGYTF
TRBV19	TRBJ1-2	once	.	TGTGCCAGTAGTCTCGACGTAGGTGGCTATGGCTACACCTTC	CASSLDVGGYGYTF
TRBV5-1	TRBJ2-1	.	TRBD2	TGCGCCAGCAGCTATGCTAGCGGGGGGGCCGTCTACAATGAGCAGTTCTTC	CASSYASGGAVYNEQFF
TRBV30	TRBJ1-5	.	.	TGTGCCTGGAGTGTACCCCCGGGTCCCCAGCATTTT	CAWSVPPGPQHF
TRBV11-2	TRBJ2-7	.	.	TGTGCCAGCAGCAGGCGGTGGGGGTTCTCCTACGAGCAGTACTTC	CASSRRWGFSYEQYF
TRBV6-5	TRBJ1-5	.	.	TGTGCCAGCAGGGGCAGGGAGAGCAATCAGCCCCAGCATTTT	CASRGRESNQPQHF
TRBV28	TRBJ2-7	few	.	TGTGCCAGCATCCCCGCCGCGGGGTACTCCTACGAGCAGTACTTC	CASIPAAGYSYEQYF
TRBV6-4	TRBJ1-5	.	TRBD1	TGTGCCAGCAGCGGGACAGTCCATAGCAATCAGCCCCAGCATTTT	CASSGTVHSNQPQHF
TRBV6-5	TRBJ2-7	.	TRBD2	TGTGCCAGCAGTGAACCTAGCGGCTCCTACGAGCAGTACTTC	CASSEPSGSYEQYF